The 4 T cell receptor beta chains listed next were all sequenced from one sample in a study of lymphopenia after photon versus proton radiotherapy. Method: immunoSEQ multiplex PCR; TCRdb's copy keeps in-frame clones and lacks some. The sample lists about 7,300 clones; roughly 86% were seen once. The input for sequencing was peripheral blood, taken from a patient treated with photon-based radiotherapy. All receptors derive from a man in his fifties or sixties with cholangiocarcinoma.

The CDR3 DNA is TGTGCCAGCAGCCTTGGGATACCGGGACAGGGGACCGGGGAGCTGTTTTTT. Protein product: CASSLGIPGQGTGELFF. The rearrangement links TRBV7-2 to TRBJ2-2; the match to TRBD1 covers 10 bases. V lost 5 bases and J lost 5; bases outside the gene matches: 11. This CDR3 is built from 17 residues. In germline, CDR1 is SGHTA, CDR2 FQGNSA.

V usage is TRBV28 and J usage is TRBJ2-7; 9 bases map to TRBD2. The CDR3 extends over 14 amino acids. Germline CDR1 reads MDHEN; CDR2 reads SYDVKM. The V gene end was trimmed by 7 bases and the J gene end by 4 bases; junction bases not matched to a gene: 8. DNA of the CDR3: TGTGCCAGCAACGTAGCGGGGGACCTTTACGAGCAGTACTTC. It is translated as CASNVAGDLYEQYF.

The rearrangement links TRBV18 to TRBJ2-7, with a possible D match to TRBD2 (6 bases). Germline V CDR1 and CDR2: KGHSH, LQKENI. The CDR3 loop spans 12 amino acids. The V end lost 6 bases, the J end lost 4 bases, and 10 bases lay between the germline ends. The CDR3 nucleotides are TGTGCCAGCTCCGGGGGTGGTTACGAGCAGTACTTC. It yields the protein CASSGGGYEQYF.

CDR3 sequence: CASSESGGGQETQYF. CDR3 nucleotides: TGTGCCAGCAGTGAATCGGGGGGAGGACAAGAGACCCAGTACTTC. The V and J genes are TRBV25-1 and TRBJ2-5; 7 nucleotides agree with TRBD2. The germline V gene has CDR1 MGHDK and CDR2 SYGVNS. This CDR3 contains 15 residues. Trimming at V came to 1 base and at J to 2 bases, leaving 4 bases not matched to a gene.